This TCR beta chain was sequenced for a study of vaccination and CD4 T cells after COVID-19 (dated 2022 in TCRdb). About the study as a whole: The convalescent cohort included six males and four females, with two Hispanic individuals, seven Caucasians, two Asians and one multiracial person. Each participant got two doses of either the Pfizer-BioNTech BNT162b2 vaccine (n=8) or the Moderna mRNA-1273 vaccine (n=2). Post-COVID blood samples from convalescent patients were collected a median of around 110 days after diagnosis, with a range of 35 to 161 days. The time from the second vaccine dose to post-vaccine blood sampling had a median of roughly 70 days and ranged from about 14 to 250 days. Overlapping spike peptide pools from SARS-CoV-2 and from the common cold coronaviruses HCoV-NL63, HCoV-OC43 and HCoV-229E were used as culture stimuli. Control cultures received a CEFX viral epitope pool as the positive control, an HIV-1 Nef peptide pool as the negative control, or no peptide. In 10 COVID-19 convalescent patients and a few infection-naive healthy vaccine recipients, the spike-specific CD4+ TCR repertoire before mRNA vaccination was compared with the repertoire after mRNA vaccination. An earlier paper using these donors assessed, at the TCR clonotype level, memory CD4+ T cell crossreactivity between SARS-CoV-2 and common cold coronavirus spike proteins. The study at large found these results: Only a relatively small number of convalescent patients were included in the study, and early timepoints following natural infection were not analyzed. An increase in the median number of SARS-CoV-2-reactive clonotypes from 20 to 25 after infection to 38 after vaccination was observed, but the change was not found to be significant. Among convalescent patients, a median roughly 84% of the SARS-CoV-2-reactive clones seen after vaccination appeared only after vaccination, which suggests priming specific to the vaccine. Of the vaccine-specific clones found in convalescent patients, nearly all (304 of 307) were mono-reactive for SARS-CoV-2 spike instead of being cross-reactive with common cold coronaviruses.

This clonotype was found a few times. This receptor's antigen is unknown. No qualities accompany the bases; no much larger clone lies one base away. Read against the paper, the sample's treatment or condition label means: approximately nine-day PBMC culture with coronavirus spike peptide pools or control peptides (ViraFEST assay). CD4+ T cells from unexposed donors were collected before the COVID-19 pandemic (2011-2018). The study used the ViraFEST assay, which expanded antigen-specific T cells with peptide pools and then identified expanded clonotypes by TCR sequencing. PBMCs were cultured at fewer than 2.5 million per well in IMDM supplemented with 5% human AB serum and roughly 10 IU/ml IL-2, with about 9 ug/ml peptide pools added. On days 3 and 7, half of the culture medium was replaced with fresh IL-2-containing medium. After 10 days of culture, CD4+ T cells were isolated by negative selection with the EasySep CD4+ T cell isolation kit. As cell numbers permitted, CD4+ T cells from unexposed donors were tested for reactivity to SARS-CoV-2 S and N and to four common cold coronavirus spike pools. Ficoll-Paque Plus gradient centrifugation was used to isolate PBMCs from whole blood, and the isolated PBMCs were then either used fresh or cryopreserved at -140C. Culture conditions were generally each tested in triplicate wells. The leukapheresis product for the unexposed donors was obtained through commercial purchase.

The receptor library was made with PCR. At the Johns Hopkins FTIC core, DNA from the cultured CD4+ T cells underwent TCR sequencing with the Oncomine TCR Beta short-read assay. The QIAamp micro DNA kit was used to extract genomic DNA from the cultured CD4+ T cells. Oncomine TCR Beta libraries from cultured CD4+ T cells were pooled using unique dual indexes and sequenced on an Illumina iSeq 100. In the authors' own workflow: Non-productive sequences were removed, and CDR3s not starting with C, not ending with F or W, or shorter than 7 amino acids were discarded. The MANAFEST web application identified antigen-specific clonotypes by comparing peptide-stimulated wells against reference wells and other culture wells. To be called positive, a clone needed an FDR below 0.05, an odds ratio above 5, and a productive frequency above 0.1% in at least two of three replicate wells. Cross-reactive clonotypes were defined as significantly expanded in both SARS-CoV-2 spike wells and at least one common cold coronavirus spike condition. CDR3 homology was assessed with Levenshtein distances (stringdist) and unrooted phylogenetic trees (ape) in R version 3.6.1. Using fastp trimming at Q25 and MiXCR clonotype assembly, TCRdb reanalyzed the public sequencing data and kept in-frame beta chains. Each record represents a unique CDR3 protein, reported with the most common genes and DNA among its rows. The V and J calls come from TCRdb's annotation, not from the publication. The sample includes some 5,100 distinct CDR3 sequences, with 41% observed a single time. The ten largest clones take up under 30% of the sample.

Trimming takes 7 bases from V and 4 bases from J, and the germline ends sit 7 bases apart. The CDR3 goes from the cysteine to the phenylalanine over 11 residues. Just CDR3 DNA is preserved here, 33 bases in frame from base 1. In the germline V gene, CDR1 corresponds to WSHSY and CDR2 to SAAADI. This receptor chain uses TRBV10-2 and TRBJ1-1; a tentative D match to TRBD1 spans 5 bases. The receptor's source is a human donor in good health. Input material: CD4+ T cells from blood, cultured in vitro. CDR3 protein: CASNGGTEAFF. The sequenced DNA: TGCGCCAGCAATGGGGGCACTGAAGCTTTCTTT.